This T cell receptor (beta chain) is drawn from a study of T cell repertoires in cytomegalovirus infection. Study information: Matching HLA type, along with CMV infection, was indicated by public TCR beta signatures.

General study points: Summed frequency of public TCR beta families distinguished CMV carriers with the relevant HLA. The response measured ex vivo was dominated by TCR beta clonotypes (HLA-C-restricted and CMV-specific).

This clonotype turned up a few times. Its antigen is still unknown. One entry per CDR3 protein results from TCRdb running MiXCR on the reads. This table holds about 230,000 distinct CDR3 sequences, approximately 24% found once. This receptor was taken from a human donor in good health (CMV status not recorded). Some clones in this sample may be carry-over from other donors' samples. Sequencing was carried out using CD8+ T cells from PBMCs.

The CDR3 here is CASSQGGLGNEQFF. Written as DNA, the CDR3 is TGTGCCAGCAGCCAGGGGGGCCTGGGCAATGAGCAGTTCTTC. The chain employs TRBV12-3 or TRBV12-4 and TRBJ2-1, with D possibly TRBD1 on 7 matching bases. The V and J ends lost 6 bases and 6 bases respectively, with 15 bases between them. This CDR3 comprises 14 residues.